One T cell receptor (beta chain) is described in this entry. V trimming: 5 bases; J trimming: 5 bases; junction bases outside the gene matches: 10. CDR3 size: 18 residues. Germline V gives CDR1 SEHNR, CDR2 FQNEAQ (reference sequence). Measured with immunoSEQ multiplex PCR; TCRdb has only the in-frame clones, and not every one. The data hold around 45,000 clones, with roughly nine tenths observed a single time. This sample was included in a study of OX40 agonist ivuxolimab in advanced cancers. The V call is TRBV7-9, the J call TRBJ2-1; 15 bases align to TRBD2. Sample: CD4+ or CD8+ T cells sorted from blood, taken in a trial of the OX40 agonist ivuxolimab. The clonotype originates from an adult with an advanced solid tumor such as melanoma, head and neck, liver or kidney cancer. CDR3 in amino acids: CASSEPGLAGGPNNEQFF. CDR3 coding DNA: TGTGCCAGCAGCGAACCGGGACTAGCGGGAGGCCCTAACAATGAGCAGTTCTTC.